This record looks at one T cell receptor beta chain sequence and its context. This entry comes from a study of control samples from healthy donors and cancer patients. The table came from immunoSEQ multiplex PCR; TCRdb's copy has only in-frame clones and leaves some out. This sample yields about 180,000 clones, of which almost 90% are seen a single time; over 1.1% belongs to the top ten. The clonotype was recovered from a woman between 45 and 60 years old in good health. Sequencing input: blood.

The CDR3 DNA reads TGTGCCAGCAGTGAAATCAGACTAGCGAACACCGGGGAGCTGTTTTTT. Its protein is CASSEIRLANTGELFF. This sequence joins TRBV6-1 and TRBJ2-2, with a tentative D call TRBD2 (6 bases). CDR3 length equals 16 residues. Germline values: CDR1 MNHNS, CDR2 SASEGT. V was trimmed by 2 bases and J by 0 bases, leaving 10 bases between them.